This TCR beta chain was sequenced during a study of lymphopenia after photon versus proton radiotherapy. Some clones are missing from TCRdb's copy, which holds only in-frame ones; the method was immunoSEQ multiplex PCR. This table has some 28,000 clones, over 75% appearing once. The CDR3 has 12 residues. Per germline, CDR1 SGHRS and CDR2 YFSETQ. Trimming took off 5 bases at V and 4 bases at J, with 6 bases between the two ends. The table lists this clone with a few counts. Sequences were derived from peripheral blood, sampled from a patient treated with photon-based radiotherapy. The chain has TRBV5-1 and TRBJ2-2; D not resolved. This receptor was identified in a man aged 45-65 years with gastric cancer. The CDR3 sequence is CASRETTGELFF. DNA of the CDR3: TGCGCCAGCAGGGAAACCACCGGGGAGCTGTTTTTT.